This entry features one TCR beta chain sequence. Its antigen is still unknown. This sample stems from a study of graft-versus-host responses after intestinal transplantation. Turning to the study itself: Every recipient had anti-thymocyte globulin induction and approximately 3 years of tacrolimus plus steroids.

Findings of the study overall: Researchers found GvH clones in recipient marrow, and some showed up first in ileum or blood. Subjects displaying graft-donor T cell macrochimerism possessed elevated graft-versus-host to host-versus-graft clonal ratios inside allografts.

Germline V lookup: CDR1 SGHVS, CDR2 FNYEAQ. This CDR3 region has 13 residues. V was shortened by 5 bases and J by 1 base, with 8 bases between the two germline ends. This table comes from immunoSEQ multiplex PCR, and its TCRdb copy is limited to in-frame clones, with some not included. This sample has about 38,000 clones; roughly 80% occur once, and the top ten carry 3.5%. The chain is built from TRBV7-6 and TRBJ1-1; possibly TRBD1 for D (5 bases). The TCR sequence derives from a human patient who received an intestinal transplant, so some T cells may come from the graft donor. The sequenced sample was PBMCs, obtained about 1,000 days after transplant. The CDR3 sequence: CASSGGQNTEAFF. CDR3 nucleotides: TGTGCCAGCAGCGGTGGACAGAACACTGAAGCTTTCTTT.